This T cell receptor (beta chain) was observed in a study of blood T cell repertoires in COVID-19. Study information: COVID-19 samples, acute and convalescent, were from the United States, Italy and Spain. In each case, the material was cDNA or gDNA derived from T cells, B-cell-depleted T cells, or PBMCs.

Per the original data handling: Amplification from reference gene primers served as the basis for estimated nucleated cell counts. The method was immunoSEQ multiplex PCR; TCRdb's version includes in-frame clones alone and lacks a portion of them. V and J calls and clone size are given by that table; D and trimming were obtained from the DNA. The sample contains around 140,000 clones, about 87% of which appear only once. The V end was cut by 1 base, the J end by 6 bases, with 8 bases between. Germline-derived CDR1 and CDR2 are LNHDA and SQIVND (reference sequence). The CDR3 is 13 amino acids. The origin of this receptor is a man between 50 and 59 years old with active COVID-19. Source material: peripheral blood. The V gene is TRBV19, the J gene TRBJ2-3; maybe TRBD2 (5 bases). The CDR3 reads CASSIGAGDTQYF. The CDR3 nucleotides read TGTGCCAGTAGTATAGGGGCGGGCGATACGCAGTATTTT.